This entry is about one T cell receptor (beta chain). Its antigen is still unknown. These data originate in a study of cytomegalovirus exposure and HLA in healthy donors. General study points: A later analysis by the authors found several of the most significant clusters apparently linked to common viral pathogens. Through in vitro validation, three CMV-associated chains were shown to be specific for CMV antigens. In the analysis, some V segments, TRBV6-2 and TRBV6-3 included, were excluded as indistinguishable.

Losses at the gene ends were 2 bases for V and 5 bases for J; bases not matched to a gene: 11. CDR1 and CDR2 from the germline V gene are SGHRS and YFSETQ. This CDR3 is built from 17 residues. At the time of sampling, donors were nominally healthy, though unrecorded immune exposures were likely. With 60 Vbeta and 13 Jbeta primers, the PCR was carried out. The repertoire was sequenced with immunoSEQ multiplex PCR; TCRdb's copy has only in-frame clones and lacks some. The sample contains 100,000 or so clones, roughly 63% of which appear only once. The receptor comes from a woman in her twenties or thirties in good health and CMV-seronegative. Sequenced input: PBMCs. The chain carries TRBV5-1 and TRBJ2-1, with 9 bases lining up with TRBD2. The CDR3 DNA sequence: TGCGCCAGCAGCTTTGATGCCTTTAGCGGGGGCGACAATGAGCAGTTCTTC. Translated, it gives CASSFDAFSGGDNEQFF.